This T cell receptor beta chain was captured in a study of identical twins. TCRdb passed the 5' RACE reads through MiXCR, listing each CDR3 protein once. In the table there are roughly 630,000 distinct CDR3 sequences, roughly 6.6% of which are singletons. Germline CDR1 reads KGHDR; CDR2 reads SFDVKD. V dropped 10 bases and J dropped 9; count of bases not matched to a gene: 14. CDR3 length equals 15 residues. These sequences were also reported in another study, on yellow fever vaccine responses in identical twins.

This receptor was taken from a woman aged 18-29 years in good health. Specimen: PBMCs. The chain carries TRBV24-1 and TRBJ2-1, with 10 positions matching TRBD2. CDR3 protein: CATRSGSSGSVEQFF. CDR3 sequence (DNA): TGTGCCACTAGATCGGGGTCTAGCGGGAGCGTTGAGCAGTTCTTC.